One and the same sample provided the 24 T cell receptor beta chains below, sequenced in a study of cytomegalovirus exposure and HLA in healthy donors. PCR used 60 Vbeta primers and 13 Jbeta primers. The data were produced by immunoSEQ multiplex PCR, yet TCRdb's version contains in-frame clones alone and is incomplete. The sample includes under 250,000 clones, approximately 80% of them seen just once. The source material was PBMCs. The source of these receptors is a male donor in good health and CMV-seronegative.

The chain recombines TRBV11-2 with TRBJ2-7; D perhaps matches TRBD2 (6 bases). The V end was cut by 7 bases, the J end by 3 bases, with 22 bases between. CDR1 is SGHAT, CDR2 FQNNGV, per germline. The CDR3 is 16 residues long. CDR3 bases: TGTGCCAGCACCACGTTAACCCGGGGGACGGACTACGAGCAGTACTTC. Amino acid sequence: CASTTLTRGTDYEQYF.

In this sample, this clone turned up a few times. CDR3 in DNA: TGTGCGGTACAGGCGAACACTGAAGCTTTCTTT. Protein: CAVQANTEAFF. The chain has TRBV4-2 and TRBJ1-1; tentative D call: TRBD1 (5 bases). From germline, CDR1 is LGHNA and CDR2 YNFKEQ. The CDR3 contains 11 residues.

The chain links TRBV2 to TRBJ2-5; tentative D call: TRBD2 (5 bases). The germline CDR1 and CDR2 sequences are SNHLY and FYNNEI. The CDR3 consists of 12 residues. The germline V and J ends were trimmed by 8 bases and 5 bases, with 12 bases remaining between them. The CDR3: CASVNRGETQYF. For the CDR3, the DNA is TGTGCCAGCGTAAACAGAGGGGAGACCCAGTACTTC. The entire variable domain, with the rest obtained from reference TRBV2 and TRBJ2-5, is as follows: EPEVTQTPSHQVTQMGQEVILRCVPISNHLYFYWYRQILGQKVEFLVSFYNNEISEKSEIFDDQFSVERPDGSNFTLKIRSTKLEDSAMYFCASVNRGETQYFGPGTRLLVL.

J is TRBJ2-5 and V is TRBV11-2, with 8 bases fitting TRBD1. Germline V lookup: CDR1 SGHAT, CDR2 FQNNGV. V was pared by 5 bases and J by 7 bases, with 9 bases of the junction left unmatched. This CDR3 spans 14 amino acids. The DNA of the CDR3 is TGTGCCAGCAGCACGCGGACAGGGATCGGGACCCAGTACTTC. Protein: CASSTRTGIGTQYF. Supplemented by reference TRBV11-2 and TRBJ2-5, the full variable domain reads EAGVAQSPRYKIIEKRQSVAFWCNPISGHATLYWYQQILGQGPKLLIQFQNNGVVDDSQLPKDRFSAERLKGVDSTLKIQPAKLEDSAVYLCASSTRTGIGTQYFGPGTRLLVL.

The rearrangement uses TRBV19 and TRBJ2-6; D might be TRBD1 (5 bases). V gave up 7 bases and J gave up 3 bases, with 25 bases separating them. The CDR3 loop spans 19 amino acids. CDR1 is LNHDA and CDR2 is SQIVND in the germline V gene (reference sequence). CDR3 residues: CASKPPFGQGEGGANVLTF. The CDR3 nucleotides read TGTGCCAGTAAACCCCCTTTTGGGCAGGGTGAAGGTGGGGCCAACGTCCTGACTTTC. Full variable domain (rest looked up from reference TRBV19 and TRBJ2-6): DGGITQSPKYLFRKEGQNVTLSCEQNLNHDAMYWYRQDPGQGLRLIYYSQIVNDFQKGDIAEGYSVSREKKESFPLTVTSAQKNPTAFYLCASKPPFGQGEGGANVLTFGAGSRLTVL.

The CDR3 reads CASSFLQGGYGYTF. The CDR3 bases are TGCGCCAGCAGCTTTTTGCAGGGGGGTTATGGCTACACCTTC. The chain couples TRBV5-1 to TRBJ1-2, with 7 bases lining up with TRBD1. Germline assignment: CDR1 SGHRS and CDR2 YFSETQ. J was trimmed by 5 bases and V by 2 bases; bases with no gene match: 6. The CDR3 extends over 14 amino acids.

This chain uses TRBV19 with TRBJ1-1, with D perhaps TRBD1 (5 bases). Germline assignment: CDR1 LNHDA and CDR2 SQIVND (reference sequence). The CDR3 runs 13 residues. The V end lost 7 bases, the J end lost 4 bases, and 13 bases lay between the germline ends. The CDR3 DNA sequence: TGTGCCAGTAAGGGGCGCCAACGCACTGAAGCTTTCTTT. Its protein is CASKGRQRTEAFF.

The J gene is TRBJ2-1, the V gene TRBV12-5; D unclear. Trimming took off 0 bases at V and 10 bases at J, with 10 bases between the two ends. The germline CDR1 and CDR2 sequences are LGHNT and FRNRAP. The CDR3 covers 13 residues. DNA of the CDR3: TGTGCTAGTGGTTTGGTAAACTCCGGGGAGCAGTTCTTC. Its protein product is CASGLVNSGEQFF.

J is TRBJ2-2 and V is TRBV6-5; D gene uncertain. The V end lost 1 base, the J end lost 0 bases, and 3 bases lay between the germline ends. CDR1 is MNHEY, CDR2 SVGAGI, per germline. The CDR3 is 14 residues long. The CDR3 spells CASSYFTNTGELFF. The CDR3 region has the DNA TGTGCCAGCAGTTACTTTACGAACACCGGGGAGCTGTTTTTT.

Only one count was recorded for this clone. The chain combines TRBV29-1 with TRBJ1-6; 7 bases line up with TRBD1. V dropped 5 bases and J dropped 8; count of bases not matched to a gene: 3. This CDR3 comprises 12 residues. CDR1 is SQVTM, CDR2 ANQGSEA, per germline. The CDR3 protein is CSVRQGDSPLHF. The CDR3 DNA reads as TGCAGCGTTCGACAGGGAGATTCACCCCTCCACTTT.

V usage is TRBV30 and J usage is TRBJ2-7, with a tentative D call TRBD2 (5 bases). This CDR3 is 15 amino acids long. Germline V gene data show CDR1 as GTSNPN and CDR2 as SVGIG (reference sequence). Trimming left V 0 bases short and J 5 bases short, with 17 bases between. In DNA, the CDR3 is TGTGCCTGGAGTGTGGAGCAGACGAGGGCTCACGAGCAGTACTTC. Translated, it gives CAWSVEQTRAHEQYF. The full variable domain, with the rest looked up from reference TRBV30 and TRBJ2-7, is SQTIHQWPATLVQPVGSPLSLECTVEGTSNPNLYWYRQAAGRGLQLLFYSVGIGQISSEVPQNLSASRPQDRQFILSSKKLLLSDSGFYLCAWSVEQTRAHEQYFGPGTRLTVT.

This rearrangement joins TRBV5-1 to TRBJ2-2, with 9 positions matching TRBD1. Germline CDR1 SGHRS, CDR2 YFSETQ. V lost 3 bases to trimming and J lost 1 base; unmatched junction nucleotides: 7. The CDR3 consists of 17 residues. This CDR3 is CASSSTPGQGNTGELFF. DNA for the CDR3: TGCGCCAGCAGCTCAACTCCGGGACAGGGGAACACCGGGGAGCTGTTTTTT.

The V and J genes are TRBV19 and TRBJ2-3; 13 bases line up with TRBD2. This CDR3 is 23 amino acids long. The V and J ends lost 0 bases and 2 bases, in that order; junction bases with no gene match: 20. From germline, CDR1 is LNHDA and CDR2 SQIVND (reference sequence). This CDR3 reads CASSIDSRPRLAGGTSFTDTQYF. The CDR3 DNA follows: TGTGCCAGTAGTATAGACTCCCGACCCCGACTAGCGGGAGGCACAAGCTTCACAGATACGCAGTATTTT. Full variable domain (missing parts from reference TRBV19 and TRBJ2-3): DGGITQSPKYLFRKEGQNVTLSCEQNLNHDAMYWYRQDPGQGLRLIYYSQIVNDFQKGDIAEGYSVSREKKESFPLTVTSAQKNPTAFYLCASSIDSRPRLAGGTSFTDTQYFGPGTRLTVL.

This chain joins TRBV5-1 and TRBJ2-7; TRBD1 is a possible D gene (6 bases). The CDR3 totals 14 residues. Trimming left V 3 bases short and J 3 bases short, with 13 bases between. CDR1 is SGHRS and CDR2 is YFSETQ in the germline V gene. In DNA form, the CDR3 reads TGCGCCAGCAGCTCCGCTGGGGGACACTACGAGCAGTACTTC. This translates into CASSSAGGHYEQYF. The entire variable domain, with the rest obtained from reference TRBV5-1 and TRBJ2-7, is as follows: KAGVTQTPRYLIKTRGQQVTLSCSPISGHRSVSWYQQTPGQGLQFLFEYFSETQRNKGNFPGRFSGRQFSNSRSEMNVSTLELGDSALYLCASSSAGGHYEQYFGPGTRLTVT.

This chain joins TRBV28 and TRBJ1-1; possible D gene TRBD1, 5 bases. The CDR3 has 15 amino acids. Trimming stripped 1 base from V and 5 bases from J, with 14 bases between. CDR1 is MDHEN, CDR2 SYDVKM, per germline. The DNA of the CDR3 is TGTGCCAGCAGTTTATCGGCGGGGGTTGGAACTGAAGCTTTCTTT. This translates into CASSLSAGVGTEAFF.

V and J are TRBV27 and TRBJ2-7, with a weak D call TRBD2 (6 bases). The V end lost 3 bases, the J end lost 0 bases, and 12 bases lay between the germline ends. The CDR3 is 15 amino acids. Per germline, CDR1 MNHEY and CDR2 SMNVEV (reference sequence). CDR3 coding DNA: TGTGCCAGCAGTTTTATCCAGCGGGCCTCCTACGAGCAGTACTTC. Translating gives CASSFIQRASYEQYF.

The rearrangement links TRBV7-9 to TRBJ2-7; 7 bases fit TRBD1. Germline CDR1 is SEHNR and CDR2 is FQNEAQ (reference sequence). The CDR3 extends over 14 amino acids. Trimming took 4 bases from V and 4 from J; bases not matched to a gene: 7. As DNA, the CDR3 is TGTGCCAGCAGCTCTCTGGGACAGACATACGAGCAGTACTTC. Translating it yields CASSSLGQTYEQYF.

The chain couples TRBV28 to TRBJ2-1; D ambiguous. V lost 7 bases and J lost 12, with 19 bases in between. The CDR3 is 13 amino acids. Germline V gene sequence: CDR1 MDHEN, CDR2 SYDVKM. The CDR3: CASIDWSRRRQFF. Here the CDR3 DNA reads TGTGCCAGCATCGATTGGAGTCGACGTCGGCAGTTCTTC.

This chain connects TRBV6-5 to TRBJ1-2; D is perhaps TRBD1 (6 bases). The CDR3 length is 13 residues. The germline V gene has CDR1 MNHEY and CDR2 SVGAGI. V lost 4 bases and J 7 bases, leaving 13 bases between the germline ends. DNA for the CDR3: TGTGCCAGCAGTTCTCCAGGGGATATTGGCTACACCTTC. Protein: CASSSPGDIGYTF.

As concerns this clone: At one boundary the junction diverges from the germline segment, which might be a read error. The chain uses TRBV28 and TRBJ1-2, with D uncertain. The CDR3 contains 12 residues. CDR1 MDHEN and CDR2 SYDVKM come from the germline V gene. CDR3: CTSLNRNYGYTF. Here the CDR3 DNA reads TGTACCAGCCTGAACAGAAACTATGGCTACACCTTC.

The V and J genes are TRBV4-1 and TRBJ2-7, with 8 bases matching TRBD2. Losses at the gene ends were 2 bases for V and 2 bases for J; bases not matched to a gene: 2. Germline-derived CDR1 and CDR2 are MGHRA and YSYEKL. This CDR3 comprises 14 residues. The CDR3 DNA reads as TGCGCCAGCAGCCAACCGGGACTAGCCTACGAGCAGTACTTC. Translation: CASSQPGLAYEQYF.

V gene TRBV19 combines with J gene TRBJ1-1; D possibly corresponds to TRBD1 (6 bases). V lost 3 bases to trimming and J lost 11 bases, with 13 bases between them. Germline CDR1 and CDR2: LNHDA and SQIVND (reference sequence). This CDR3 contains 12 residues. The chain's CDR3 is CASSMMGAGAFF. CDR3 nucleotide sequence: TGTGCCAGTAGTATGATGGGGGCCGGGGCTTTCTTT.

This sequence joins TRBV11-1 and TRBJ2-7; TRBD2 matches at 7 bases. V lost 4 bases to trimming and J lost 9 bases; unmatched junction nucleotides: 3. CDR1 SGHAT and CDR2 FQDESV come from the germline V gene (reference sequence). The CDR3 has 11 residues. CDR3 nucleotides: TGTGCCAGCAGCTCGAGCGGGGTGCAGTACTTC. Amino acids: CASSSSGVQYF.

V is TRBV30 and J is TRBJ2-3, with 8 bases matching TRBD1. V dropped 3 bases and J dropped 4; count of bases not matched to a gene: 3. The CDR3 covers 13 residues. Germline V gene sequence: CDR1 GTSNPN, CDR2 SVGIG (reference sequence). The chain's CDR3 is CAWRGRGPDTQYF. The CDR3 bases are TGTGCCTGGAGGGGCAGGGGGCCAGATACGCAGTATTTT.